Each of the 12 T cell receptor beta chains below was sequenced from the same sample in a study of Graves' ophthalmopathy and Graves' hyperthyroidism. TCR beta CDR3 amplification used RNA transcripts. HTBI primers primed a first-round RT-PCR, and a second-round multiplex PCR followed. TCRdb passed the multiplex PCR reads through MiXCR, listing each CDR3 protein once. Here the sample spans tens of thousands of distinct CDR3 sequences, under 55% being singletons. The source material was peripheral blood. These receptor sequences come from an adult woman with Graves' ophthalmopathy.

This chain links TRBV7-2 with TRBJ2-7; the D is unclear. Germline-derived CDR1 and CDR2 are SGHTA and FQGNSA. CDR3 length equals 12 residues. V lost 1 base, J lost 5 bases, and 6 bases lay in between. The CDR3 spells CASSLDTDEQYF. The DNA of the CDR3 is TGTGCCAGCAGCTTAGACACGGACGAGCAGTACTTC.

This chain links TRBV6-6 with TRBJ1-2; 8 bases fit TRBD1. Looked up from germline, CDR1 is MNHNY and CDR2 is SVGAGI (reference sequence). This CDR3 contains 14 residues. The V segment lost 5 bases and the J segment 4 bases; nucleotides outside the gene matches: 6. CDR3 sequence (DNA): TGTGCCAGCAGTCCAGGGGGCTTCATCTATGGCTACACCTTC. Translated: CASSPGGFIYGYTF.

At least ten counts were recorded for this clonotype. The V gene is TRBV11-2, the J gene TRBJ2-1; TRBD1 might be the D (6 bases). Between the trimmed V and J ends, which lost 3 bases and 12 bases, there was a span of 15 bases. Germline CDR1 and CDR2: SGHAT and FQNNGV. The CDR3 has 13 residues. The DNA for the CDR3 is TGTGCCAGCAGCTTTCACCAAGGACAGTGGCAGTTCTTC. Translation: CASSFHQGQWQFF. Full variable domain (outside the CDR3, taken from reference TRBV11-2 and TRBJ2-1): EAGVAQSPRYKIIEKRQSVAFWCNPISGHATLYWYQQILGQGPKLLIQFQNNGVVDDSQLPKDRFSAERLKGVDSTLKIQPAKLEDSAVYLCASSFHQGQWQFFGPGTRLTVL.

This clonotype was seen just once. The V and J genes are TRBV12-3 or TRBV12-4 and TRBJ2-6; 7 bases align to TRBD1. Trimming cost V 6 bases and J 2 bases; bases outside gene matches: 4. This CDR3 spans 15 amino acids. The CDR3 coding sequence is TGTGCCAGCAGGCAGGGGGAGACTGGGGCCAACGTCCTGACTTTC. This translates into CASRQGETGANVLTF.

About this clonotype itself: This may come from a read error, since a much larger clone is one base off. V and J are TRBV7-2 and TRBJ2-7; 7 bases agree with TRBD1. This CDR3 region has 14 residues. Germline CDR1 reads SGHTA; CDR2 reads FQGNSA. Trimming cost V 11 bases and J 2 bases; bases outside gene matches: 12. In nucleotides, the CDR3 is TGTGCCTGGACACCAACAGGGGTCCCCTACGAGCAGTACTTC. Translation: CAWTPTGVPYEQYF.

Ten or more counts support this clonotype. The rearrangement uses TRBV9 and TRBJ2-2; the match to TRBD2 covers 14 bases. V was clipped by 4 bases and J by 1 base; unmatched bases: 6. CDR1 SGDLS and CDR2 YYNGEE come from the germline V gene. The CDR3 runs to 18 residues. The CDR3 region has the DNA TGTGCCAGCAGCTCATCCGGGACTAGCGGGAGGAACACCGGGGAGCTGTTTTTT. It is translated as CASSSSGTSGRNTGELFF.

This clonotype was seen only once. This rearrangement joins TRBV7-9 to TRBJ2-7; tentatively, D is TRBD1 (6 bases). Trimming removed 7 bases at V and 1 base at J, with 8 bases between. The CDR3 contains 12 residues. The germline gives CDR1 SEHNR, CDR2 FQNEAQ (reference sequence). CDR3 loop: CASTGTSYEQYF. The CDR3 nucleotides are TGTGCCAGCACCGGGACATCCTACGAGCAGTACTTC.

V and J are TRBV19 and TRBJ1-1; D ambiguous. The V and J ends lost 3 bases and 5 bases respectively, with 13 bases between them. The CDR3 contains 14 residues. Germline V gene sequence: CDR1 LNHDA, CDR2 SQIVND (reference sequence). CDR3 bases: TGTGCCAGTAGTATGGGAACTAGCGGGACTGAAGCTTTCTTT. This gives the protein CASSMGTSGTEAFF. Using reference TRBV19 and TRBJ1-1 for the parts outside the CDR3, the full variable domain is DGGITQSPKYLFRKEGQNVTLSCEQNLNHDAMYWYRQDPGQGLRLIYYSQIVNDFQKGDIAEGYSVSREKKESFPLTVTSAQKNPTAFYLCASSMGTSGTEAFFGQGTRLTVV.

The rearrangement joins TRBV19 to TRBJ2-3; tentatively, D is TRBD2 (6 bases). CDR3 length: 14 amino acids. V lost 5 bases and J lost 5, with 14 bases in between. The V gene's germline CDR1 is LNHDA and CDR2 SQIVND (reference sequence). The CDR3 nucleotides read TGTGCCAGTAGTCTGGCGGGGCCGGGAGATACGCAGTATTTT. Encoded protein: CASSLAGPGDTQYF. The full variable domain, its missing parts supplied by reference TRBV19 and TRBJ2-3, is DGGITQSPKYLFRKEGQNVTLSCEQNLNHDAMYWYRQDPGQGLRLIYYSQIVNDFQKGDIAEGYSVSREKKESFPLTVTSAQKNPTAFYLCASSLAGPGDTQYFGPGTRLTVL.

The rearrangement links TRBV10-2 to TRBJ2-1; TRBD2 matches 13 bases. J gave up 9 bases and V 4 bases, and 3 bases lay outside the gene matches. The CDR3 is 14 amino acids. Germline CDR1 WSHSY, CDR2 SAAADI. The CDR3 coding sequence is TGCGCCAGCAGTGTACTAGCGGGGGGGATTGAGCAGTTCTTC. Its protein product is CASSVLAGGIEQFF.

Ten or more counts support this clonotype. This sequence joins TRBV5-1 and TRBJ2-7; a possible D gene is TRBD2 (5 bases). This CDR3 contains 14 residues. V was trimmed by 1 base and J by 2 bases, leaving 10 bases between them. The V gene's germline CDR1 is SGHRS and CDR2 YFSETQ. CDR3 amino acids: CASSLSGTTYEQYF. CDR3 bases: TGCGCCAGCAGCTTGAGCGGTACCACCTACGAGCAGTACTTC.

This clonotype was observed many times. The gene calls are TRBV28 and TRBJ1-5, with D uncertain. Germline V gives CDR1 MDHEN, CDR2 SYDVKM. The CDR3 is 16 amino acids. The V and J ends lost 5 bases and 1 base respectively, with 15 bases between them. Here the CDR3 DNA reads TGTGCCAGCAGTCCCCCCGACCTGTTAAGCAATCAGCCCCAGCATTTT. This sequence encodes CASSPPDLLSNQPQHF.